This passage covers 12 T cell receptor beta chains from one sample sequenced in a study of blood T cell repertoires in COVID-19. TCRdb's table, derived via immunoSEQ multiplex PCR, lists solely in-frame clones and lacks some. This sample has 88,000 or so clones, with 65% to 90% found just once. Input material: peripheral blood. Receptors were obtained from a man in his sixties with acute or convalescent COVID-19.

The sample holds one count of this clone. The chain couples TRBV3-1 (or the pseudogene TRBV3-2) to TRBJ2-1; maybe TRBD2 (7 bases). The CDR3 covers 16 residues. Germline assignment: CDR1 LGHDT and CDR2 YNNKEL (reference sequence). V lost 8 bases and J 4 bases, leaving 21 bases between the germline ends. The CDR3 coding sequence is TGTGCCAGCGCCGGGGGCGGGGGCTGGGGTTACAATGAGCAGTTCTTC. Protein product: CASAGGGGWGYNEQFF.

CDR3 coding DNA: TGCAGCGTCGCCGGGACAGGGGTTAATCAGCCCCAGCATTTT. Translating it yields CSVAGTGVNQPQHF. The V and J genes are TRBV29-1 and TRBJ1-5; 10 bases map to TRBD1. Trimming cost V 6 bases and J 4 bases; bases outside gene matches: 6. Germline V gene data show CDR1 as SQVTM and CDR2 as ANQGSEA. This CDR3 has 14 amino acids.

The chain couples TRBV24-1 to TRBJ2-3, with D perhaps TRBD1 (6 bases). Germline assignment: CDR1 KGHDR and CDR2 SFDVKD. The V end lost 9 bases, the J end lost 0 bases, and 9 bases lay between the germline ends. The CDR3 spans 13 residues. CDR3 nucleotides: TGTGCCACCTCACAGGGCAGCACAGATACGCAGTATTTT. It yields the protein CATSQGSTDTQYF.

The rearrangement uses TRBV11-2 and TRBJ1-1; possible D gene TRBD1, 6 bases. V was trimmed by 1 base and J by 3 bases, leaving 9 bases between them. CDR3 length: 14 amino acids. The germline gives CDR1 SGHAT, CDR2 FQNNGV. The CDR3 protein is CASSLGAGDTEAFF. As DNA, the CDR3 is TGTGCCAGCAGCTTAGGGGCAGGGGACACTGAAGCTTTCTTT.

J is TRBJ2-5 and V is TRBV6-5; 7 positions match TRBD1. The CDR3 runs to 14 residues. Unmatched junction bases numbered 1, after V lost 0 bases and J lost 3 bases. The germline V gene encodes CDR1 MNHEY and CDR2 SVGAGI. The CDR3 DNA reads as TGTGCCAGCAGTTACTCGGGGACAGAAGAGACCCAGTACTTC. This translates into CASSYSGTEETQYF.

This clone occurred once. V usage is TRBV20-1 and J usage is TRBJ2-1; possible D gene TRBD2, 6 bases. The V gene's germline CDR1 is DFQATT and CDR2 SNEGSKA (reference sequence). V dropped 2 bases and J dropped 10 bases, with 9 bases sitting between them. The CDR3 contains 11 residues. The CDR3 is CSARPSVEQFF. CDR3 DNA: TGCAGTGCTAGACCTAGCGTGGAGCAGTTCTTC.

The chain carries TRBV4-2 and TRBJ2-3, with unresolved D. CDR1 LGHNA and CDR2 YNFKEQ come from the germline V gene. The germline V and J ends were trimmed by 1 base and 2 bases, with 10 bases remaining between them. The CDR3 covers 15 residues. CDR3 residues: CASSQGLDHTDTQYF. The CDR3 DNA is TGTGCCAGCAGCCAAGGGCTAGACCACACAGATACGCAGTATTTT.

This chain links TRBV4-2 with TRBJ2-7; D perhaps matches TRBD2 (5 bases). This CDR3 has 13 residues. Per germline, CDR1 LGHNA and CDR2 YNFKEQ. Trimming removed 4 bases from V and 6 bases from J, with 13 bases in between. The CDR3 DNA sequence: TGTGCCAGCAGCCGACTTCTAGCTTCCGAGCAGTACTTC. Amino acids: CASSRLLASEQYF.

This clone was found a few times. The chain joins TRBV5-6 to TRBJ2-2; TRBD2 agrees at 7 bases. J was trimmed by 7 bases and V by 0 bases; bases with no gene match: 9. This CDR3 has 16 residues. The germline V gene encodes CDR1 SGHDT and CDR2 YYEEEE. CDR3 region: CASSLAGEGMSGELFF. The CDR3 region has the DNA TGTGCCAGCAGCTTGGCCGGGGAGGGGATGAGCGGGGAGCTGTTTTTT.

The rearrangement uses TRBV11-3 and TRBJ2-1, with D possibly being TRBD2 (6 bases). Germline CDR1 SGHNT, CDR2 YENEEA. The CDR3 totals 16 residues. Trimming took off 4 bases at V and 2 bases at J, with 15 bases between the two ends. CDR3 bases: TGTGCCAGCAGCTCATCACGGGAGTTACCCTACAATGAGCAGTTCTTC. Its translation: CASSSSRELPYNEQFF.

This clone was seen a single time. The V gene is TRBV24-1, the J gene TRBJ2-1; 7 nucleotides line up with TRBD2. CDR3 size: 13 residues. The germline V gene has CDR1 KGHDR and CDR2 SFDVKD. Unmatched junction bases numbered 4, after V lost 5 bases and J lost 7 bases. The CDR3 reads CATSVYGRNEQFF. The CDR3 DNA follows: TGTGCCACCAGTGTGTACGGGAGGAATGAGCAGTTCTTC.

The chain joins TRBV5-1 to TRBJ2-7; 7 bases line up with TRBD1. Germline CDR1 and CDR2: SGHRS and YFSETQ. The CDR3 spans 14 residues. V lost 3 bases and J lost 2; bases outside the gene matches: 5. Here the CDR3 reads CASSSGQAAYEQYF. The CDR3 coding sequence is TGCGCCAGCAGCTCCGGACAGGCCGCCTACGAGCAGTACTTC.